This T cell receptor beta chain derives from a study of cytomegalovirus exposure and HLA in healthy donors. The primer mix had 60 Vbeta and 13 Jbeta primers. Some clones are missing from TCRdb's copy, which holds only in-frame ones; the method was immunoSEQ multiplex PCR. The table has 130,000 to 150,000 clones, 73% seen once. The CDR3 extends over 13 amino acids. The V end lost 2 bases, the J end lost 5 bases, and 9 bases lay between the germline ends. Germline V gene data show CDR1 as ENHRY and CDR2 as SYGVKD. About this clone: The antigen remains unidentified.

General study points: In a later analysis, across HLA loci, associated TCR counts were highest for DRB1, lowest for HLA-C.

The sequenced sample was PBMCs. The clonotype was recovered from a human donor in good health. The rearrangement uses TRBV10-3 and TRBJ2-5; D is undetermined. Here the CDR3 reads CAISEQVRETQYF. CDR3 bases: TGTGCCATCAGTGAGCAAGTCCGGGAGACCCAGTACTTC.